A selection of T cell receptor beta chains follows, all from one sample in a study of OX40 agonist ivuxolimab in advanced cancers. Some clones are missing from TCRdb's copy, which holds only in-frame ones; the method was immunoSEQ multiplex PCR. This sample carries about 14,000 clones, 82% of them seen once, and the ten largest clones take 35% to 50%. This specimen consisted of CD4+ or CD8+ T cells sorted from blood, obtained in a trial of the OX40 agonist ivuxolimab. The source is an adult with an advanced solid tumor such as melanoma, head and neck, liver or kidney cancer. Both conserved end residues are part of each CDR3. The D gene is left open where the match is weak. A clone size is listed for some rows: how often the clone was seen (once, few, many), or a class if it is expanded.

cdr3_aa: CASSPGTGVGYTF
cdr3_nt: TGTGCCAGCAGTCCCGGGACAGGGGTTGGCTACACCTTC
clone_size: .
d_call: TRBD1
j_call: TRBJ1-2
v_call: TRBV27
cdr3_length: 13

cdr3_aa: CASSLLPEDYGYTF
cdr3_nt: TGTGCCAGCAGTTTGTTACCAGAGGACTATGGCTACACCTTC
clone_size: .
d_call: .
j_call: TRBJ1-2
v_call: TRBV27
cdr3_length: 14

cdr3_aa: CASSLDPGTNNEQFF
cdr3_nt: TGTGCCAGCAGCTTGGACCCCGGGACTAACAATGAGCAGTTCTTC
clone_size: once
d_call: TRBD2
j_call: TRBJ2-1
v_call: TRBV5-4
cdr3_length: 15

cdr3_aa: CASRGPGTESYEQYF
cdr3_nt: TGTGCCAGCAGGGGGCCCGGGACGGAATCCTACGAGCAGTACTTC
clone_size: once
d_call: .
j_call: TRBJ2-7
v_call: TRBV13
cdr3_length: 15

cdr3_aa: CASSEGYSNQPQHF
cdr3_nt: TGTGCCAGCAGTGAAGGATATAGCAATCAGCCCCAGCATTTT
clone_size: .
d_call: .
j_call: TRBJ1-5
v_call: TRBV6-1
cdr3_length: 14

cdr3_aa: CASSLTEQPFYSNQPQHF
cdr3_nt: TGTGCCAGCAGTTTAACCGAACAGCCGTTTTATAGCAATCAGCCCCAGCATTTT
clone_size: .
d_call: .
j_call: TRBJ1-5
v_call: TRBV28
cdr3_length: 18

cdr3_aa: CASSINRDSDTQYF
cdr3_nt: TGTGCCAGCAGCATCAACAGGGATTCAGATACGCAGTATTTT
clone_size: .
d_call: .
j_call: TRBJ2-3
v_call: TRBV7-3
cdr3_length: 14

cdr3_aa: CATWGETNEKLFF
cdr3_nt: TGTGCCACCTGGGGAGAGACTAATGAAAAACTGTTTTTT
clone_size: .
d_call: .
j_call: TRBJ1-4
v_call: TRBV10-3
cdr3_length: 13

cdr3_aa: CASSQGTPPHEQYF
cdr3_nt: TGCGCCAGCAGCCAAGGGACCCCCCCACACGAGCAGTACTTC
clone_size: .
d_call: .
j_call: TRBJ2-7
v_call: TRBV4-1
cdr3_length: 14

cdr3_aa: CASSFAYEQYF
cdr3_nt: TGTGCCAGCAGTTTTGCTTACGAGCAGTACTTC
clone_size: .
d_call: .
j_call: TRBJ2-7
v_call: TRBV28
cdr3_length: 11

cdr3_aa: CASSPSGVSSLYEQYF
cdr3_nt: TGCGCCAGCAGCCCGTCTGGGGTCTCCTCCCTCTACGAGCAGTACTTC
clone_size: once
d_call: .
j_call: TRBJ2-7
v_call: TRBV4-3
cdr3_length: 16

cdr3_aa: CASSIGHPNTEAFF
cdr3_nt: TGTGCCAGTAGTATAGGACACCCGAACACTGAAGCTTTCTTT
clone_size: .
d_call: .
j_call: TRBJ1-1
v_call: TRBV19
cdr3_length: 14

cdr3_aa: CASSLIEGDAGELFF
cdr3_nt: TGTGCCAGCAGCTTAATAGAGGGGGACGCCGGGGAGCTGTTTTTT
clone_size: .
d_call: .
j_call: TRBJ2-2
v_call: TRBV7-3
cdr3_length: 15

cdr3_aa: CASSQQGQGSGYTF
cdr3_nt: TGTGCCAGCAGCCAACAGGGACAGGGTTCGGGCTACACCTTC
clone_size: .
d_call: TRBD1
j_call: TRBJ1-2
v_call: TRBV4-2
cdr3_length: 14

cdr3_aa: CSVEGGESTEAFF
cdr3_nt: TGCAGCGTTGAAGGAGGGGAGAGCACTGAAGCTTTCTTT
clone_size: .
d_call: .
j_call: TRBJ1-1
v_call: TRBV29-1
cdr3_length: 13

cdr3_aa: CASSWGQRETQYF
cdr3_nt: TGTGCCAGCAGCTGGGGACAGCGAGAGACCCAGTACTTC
clone_size: .
d_call: TRBD1
j_call: TRBJ2-5
v_call: TRBV6-6
cdr3_length: 13

cdr3_aa: CASSFGVLHEKLFF
cdr3_nt: TGTGCCAGCAGCTTCGGGGTCTTGCATGAAAAACTGTTTTTT
clone_size: few
d_call: .
j_call: TRBJ1-4
v_call: TRBV5-8
cdr3_length: 14

cdr3_aa: CASSLLRGEAEAFF
cdr3_nt: TGTGCCAGCAGCTTGTTACGAGGCGAGGCTGAAGCTTTCTTT
clone_size: .
d_call: .
j_call: TRBJ1-1
v_call: TRBV7-9
cdr3_length: 14

cdr3_aa: CASSYLRGSRLGYTF
cdr3_nt: TGTGCCAGCAGTTACCTACGGGGGTCCCGACTTGGCTACACCTTC
clone_size: .
d_call: .
j_call: TRBJ1-2
v_call: TRBV6-5
cdr3_length: 15

cdr3_aa: CASSLGWQGGPGELFF
cdr3_nt: TGTGCCAGCAGCTTAGGTTGGCAGGGAGGACCCGGGGAGCTGTTTTTT
clone_size: .
d_call: .
j_call: TRBJ2-2
v_call: TRBV7-9
cdr3_length: 16

cdr3_aa: CASSVEGIKSSGNTIYF
cdr3_nt: TGTGCCAGCAGCGTAGAGGGCATAAAGAGCTCTGGAAACACCATATATTTT
clone_size: .
d_call: .
j_call: TRBJ1-3
v_call: TRBV9
cdr3_length: 17